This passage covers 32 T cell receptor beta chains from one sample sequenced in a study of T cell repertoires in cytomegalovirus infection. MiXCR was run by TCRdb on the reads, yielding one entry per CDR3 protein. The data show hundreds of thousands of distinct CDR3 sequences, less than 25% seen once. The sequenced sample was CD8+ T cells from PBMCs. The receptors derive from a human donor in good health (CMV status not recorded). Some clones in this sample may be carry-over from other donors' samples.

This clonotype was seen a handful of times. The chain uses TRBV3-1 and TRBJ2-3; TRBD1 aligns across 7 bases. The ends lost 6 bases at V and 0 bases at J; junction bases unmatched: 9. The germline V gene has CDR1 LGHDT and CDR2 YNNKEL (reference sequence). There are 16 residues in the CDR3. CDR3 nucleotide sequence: TGTGCCAGCAGTCTTACCGGGACAGACAGCACAGATACGCAGTATTTT. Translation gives CASSLTGTDSTDTQYF.

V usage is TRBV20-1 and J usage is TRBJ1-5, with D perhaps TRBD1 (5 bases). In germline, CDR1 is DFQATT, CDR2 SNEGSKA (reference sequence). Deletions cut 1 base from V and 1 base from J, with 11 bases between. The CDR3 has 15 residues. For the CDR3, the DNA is TGCAGTGCTAGAGCTTTTACAGGCAGCAATCAGCCCCAGCATTTT. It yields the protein CSARAFTGSNQPQHF.

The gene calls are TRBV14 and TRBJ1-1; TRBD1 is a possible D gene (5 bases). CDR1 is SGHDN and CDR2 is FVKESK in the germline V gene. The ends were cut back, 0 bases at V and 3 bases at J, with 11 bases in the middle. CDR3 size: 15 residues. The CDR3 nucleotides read TGTGCCAGCAGCCAAGATTGGGGGAGGGACACTGAAGCTTTCTTT. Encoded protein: CASSQDWGRDTEAFF.

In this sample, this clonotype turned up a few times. The CDR3 region is CASSYPGGNNEQFF. The CDR3 DNA sequence: TGTGCCAGCAGTTACCCCGGGGGCAACAATGAGCAGTTCTTC. This chain connects TRBV6-5 to TRBJ2-1; D is tentatively TRBD1 or TRBD2 (6 bases each). Germline assignment: CDR1 MNHEY and CDR2 SVGAGI. V was cut by 2 bases and J by 5 bases, with 10 bases left in between. The CDR3 runs to 14 residues.

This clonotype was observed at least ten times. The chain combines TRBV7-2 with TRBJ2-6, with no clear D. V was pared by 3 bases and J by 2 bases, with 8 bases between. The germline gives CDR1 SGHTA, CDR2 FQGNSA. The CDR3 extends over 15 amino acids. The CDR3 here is CASSFPGAGANVLTF. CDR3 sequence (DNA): TGTGCCAGCAGCTTTCCGGGCGCTGGGGCCAACGTCCTGACTTTC. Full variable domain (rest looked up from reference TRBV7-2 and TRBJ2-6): GAGVSQSPSNKVTEKGKDVELRCDPISGHTALYWYRQSLGQGLEFLIYFQGNSAPDKSGLPSDRFSAERTGGSVSTLTIQRTQQEDSAVYLCASSFPGAGANVLTFGAGSRLTVL.

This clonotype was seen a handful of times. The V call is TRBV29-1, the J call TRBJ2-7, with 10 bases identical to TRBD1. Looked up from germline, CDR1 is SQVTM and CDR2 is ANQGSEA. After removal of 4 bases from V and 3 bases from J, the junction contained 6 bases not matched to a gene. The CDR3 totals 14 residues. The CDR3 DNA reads TGCAGCGTTGGGCTCCGGGACAGGGGCTACGAGCAGTACTTC. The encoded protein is CSVGLRDRGYEQYF.

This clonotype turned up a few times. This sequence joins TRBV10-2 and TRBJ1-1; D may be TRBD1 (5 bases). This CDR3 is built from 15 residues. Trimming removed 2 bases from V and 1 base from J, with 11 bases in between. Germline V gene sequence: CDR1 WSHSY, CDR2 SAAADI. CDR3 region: CASSETRQWNTEAFF. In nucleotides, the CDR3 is TGCGCCAGCAGTGAGACACGACAGTGGAACACTGAAGCTTTCTTT.

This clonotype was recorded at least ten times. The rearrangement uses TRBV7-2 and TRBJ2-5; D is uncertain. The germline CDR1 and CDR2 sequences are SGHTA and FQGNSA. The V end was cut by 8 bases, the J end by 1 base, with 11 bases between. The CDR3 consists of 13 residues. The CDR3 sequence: CASGSGVQETQYF. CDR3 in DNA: TGTGCCAGCGGCAGTGGGGTCCAAGAGACCCAGTACTTC.

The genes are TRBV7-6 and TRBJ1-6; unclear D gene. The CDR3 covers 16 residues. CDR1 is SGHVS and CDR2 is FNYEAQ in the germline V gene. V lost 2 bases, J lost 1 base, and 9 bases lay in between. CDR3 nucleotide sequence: TGTGCCAGCAGCTTATCCCGGGATTCCTATAATTCACCCCTCCACTTT. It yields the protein CASSLSRDSYNSPLHF.

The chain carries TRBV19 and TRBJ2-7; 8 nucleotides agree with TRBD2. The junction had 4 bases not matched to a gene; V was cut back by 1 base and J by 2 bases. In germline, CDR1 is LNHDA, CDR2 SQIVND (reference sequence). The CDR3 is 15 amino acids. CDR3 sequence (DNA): TGTGCCAGTAGTATAGGACGGGGGGGGACCTACGAGCAGTACTTC. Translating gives CASSIGRGGTYEQYF.

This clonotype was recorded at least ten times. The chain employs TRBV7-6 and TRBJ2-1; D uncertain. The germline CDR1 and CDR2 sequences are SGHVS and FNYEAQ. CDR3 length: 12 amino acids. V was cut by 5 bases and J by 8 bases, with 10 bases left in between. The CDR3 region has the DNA TGTGCCAGCAGCCCCGCAGGCTATGAGCAGTTCTTC. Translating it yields CASSPAGYEQFF.

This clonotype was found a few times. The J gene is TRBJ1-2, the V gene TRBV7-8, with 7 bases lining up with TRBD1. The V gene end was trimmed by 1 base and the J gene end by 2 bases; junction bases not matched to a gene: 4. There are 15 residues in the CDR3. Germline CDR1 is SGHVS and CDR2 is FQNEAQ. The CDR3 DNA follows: TGTGCCAGCAGCTTAGAGGGGGCACCGAACTATGGCTACACCTTC. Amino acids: CASSLEGAPNYGYTF. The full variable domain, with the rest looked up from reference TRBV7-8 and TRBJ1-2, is GAGVSQSPRYKVAKRGQDVALRCDPISGHVSLFWYQQALGQGPEFLTYFQNEAQLDKSGLPSDRFFAERPEGSVSTLKIQRTQQEDSAVYLCASSLEGAPNYGYTFGSGTRLTVV.

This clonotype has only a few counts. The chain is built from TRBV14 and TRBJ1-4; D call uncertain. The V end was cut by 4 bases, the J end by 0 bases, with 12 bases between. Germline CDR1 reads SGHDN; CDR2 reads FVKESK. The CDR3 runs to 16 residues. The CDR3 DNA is TGTGCCAGCAGCCTTTTCCGAGAGACAACTAATGAAAAACTGTTTTTT. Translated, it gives CASSLFRETTNEKLFF.

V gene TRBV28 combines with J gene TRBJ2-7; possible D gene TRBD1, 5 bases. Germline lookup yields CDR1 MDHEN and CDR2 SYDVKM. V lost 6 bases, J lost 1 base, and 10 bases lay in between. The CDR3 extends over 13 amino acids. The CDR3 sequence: CASSVTGSYEQYV. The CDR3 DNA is TGTGCCAGCAGCGTTACAGGATCCTACGAGCAGTACGTC.

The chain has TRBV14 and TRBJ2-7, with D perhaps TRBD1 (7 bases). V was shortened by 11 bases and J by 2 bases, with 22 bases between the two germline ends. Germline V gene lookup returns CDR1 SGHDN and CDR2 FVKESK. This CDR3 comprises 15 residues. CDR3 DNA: TGTGCCTCCGCACGAGGAGCAGGGGGGACCTACGAGCAGTACTTC. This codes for CASARGAGGTYEQYF.

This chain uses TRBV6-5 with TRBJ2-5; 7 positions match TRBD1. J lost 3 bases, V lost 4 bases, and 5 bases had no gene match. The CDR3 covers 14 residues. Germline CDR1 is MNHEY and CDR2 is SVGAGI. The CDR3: CASSSHGTEETQYF. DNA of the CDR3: TGTGCCAGCAGTTCGCATGGGACAGAAGAGACCCAGTACTTC.

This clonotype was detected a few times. For the CDR3, the DNA is TGTGCCAGCAATCTAGCGGGGGAACAGGCCGAGCAGTACGTC. This sequence encodes CASNLAGEQAEQYV. The genes are TRBV6-6 and TRBJ2-7; 10 bases map to TRBD2. Unmatched junction bases numbered 9, after V lost 7 bases and J lost 6 bases. CDR3 length: 14 residues. Germline V gene sequence: CDR1 MNHNY, CDR2 SVGAGI (reference sequence).

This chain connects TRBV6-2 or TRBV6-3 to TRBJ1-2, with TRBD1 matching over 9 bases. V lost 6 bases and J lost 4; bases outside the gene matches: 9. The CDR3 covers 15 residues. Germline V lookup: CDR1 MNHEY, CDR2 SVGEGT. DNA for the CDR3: TGTGCCAGCAGGGCGTCGACAGGGGGATTCTATGGCTACACCTTC. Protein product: CASRASTGGFYGYTF.

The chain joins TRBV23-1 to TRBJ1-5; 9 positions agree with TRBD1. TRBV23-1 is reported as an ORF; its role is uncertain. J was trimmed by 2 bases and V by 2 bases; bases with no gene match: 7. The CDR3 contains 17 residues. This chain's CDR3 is CASSQKRRDRGNQPQHF. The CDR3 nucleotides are TGCGCCAGCAGTCAAAAACGTAGGGACAGGGGCAATCAGCCCCAGCATTTT.

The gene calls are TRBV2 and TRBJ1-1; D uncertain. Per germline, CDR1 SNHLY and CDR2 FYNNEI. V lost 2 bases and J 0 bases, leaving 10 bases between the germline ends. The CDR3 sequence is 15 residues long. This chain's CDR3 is CASSETEDMNTEAFF. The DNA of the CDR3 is TGTGCCAGCAGTGAAACCGAAGATATGAACACTGAAGCTTTCTTT.

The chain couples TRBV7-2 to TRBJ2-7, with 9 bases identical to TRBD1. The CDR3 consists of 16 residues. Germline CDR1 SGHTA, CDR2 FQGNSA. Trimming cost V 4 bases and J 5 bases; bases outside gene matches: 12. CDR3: CASSWGGDREWDEQYF. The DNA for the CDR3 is TGTGCCAGCAGCTGGGGGGGGGACAGGGAATGGGACGAGCAGTACTTC. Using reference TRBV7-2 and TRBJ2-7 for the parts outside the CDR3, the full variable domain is GAGVSQSPSNKVTEKGKDVELRCDPISGHTALYWYRQSLGQGLEFLIYFQGNSAPDKSGLPSDRFSAERTGGSVSTLTIQRTQQEDSAVYLCASSWGGDREWDEQYFGPGTRLTVT.

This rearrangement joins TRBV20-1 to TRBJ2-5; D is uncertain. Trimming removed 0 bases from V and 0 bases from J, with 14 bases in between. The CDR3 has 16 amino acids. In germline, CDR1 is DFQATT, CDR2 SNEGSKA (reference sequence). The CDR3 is CSARDRSVGYQETQYF. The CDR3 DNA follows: TGCAGTGCTAGAGACCGTAGTGTGGGGTACCAAGAGACCCAGTACTTC.

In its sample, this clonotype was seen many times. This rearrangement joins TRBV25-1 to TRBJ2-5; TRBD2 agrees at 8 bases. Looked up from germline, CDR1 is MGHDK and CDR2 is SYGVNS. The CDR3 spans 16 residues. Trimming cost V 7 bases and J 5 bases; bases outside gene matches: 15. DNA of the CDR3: TGTGCCAGCACCCGAACGGGGGGGGGCGTTCGGGAGACCCAGTACTTC. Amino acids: CASTRTGGGVRETQYF.

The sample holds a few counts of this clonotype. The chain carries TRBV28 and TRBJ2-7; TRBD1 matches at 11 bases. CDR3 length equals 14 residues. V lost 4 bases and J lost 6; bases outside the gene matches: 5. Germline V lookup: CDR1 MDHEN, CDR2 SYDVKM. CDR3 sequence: CASSSRGTGGEQYV. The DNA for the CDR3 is TGTGCCAGCAGTTCCCGGGGGACAGGGGGCGAGCAGTACGTC.

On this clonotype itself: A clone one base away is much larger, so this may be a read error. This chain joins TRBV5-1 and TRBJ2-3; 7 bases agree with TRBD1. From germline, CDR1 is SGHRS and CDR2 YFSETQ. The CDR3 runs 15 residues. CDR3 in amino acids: CASSLGQGVTDMQYF. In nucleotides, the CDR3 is TGCGCCAGCAGCTTGGGACAGGGAGTGACAGATATGCAGTATTTT.

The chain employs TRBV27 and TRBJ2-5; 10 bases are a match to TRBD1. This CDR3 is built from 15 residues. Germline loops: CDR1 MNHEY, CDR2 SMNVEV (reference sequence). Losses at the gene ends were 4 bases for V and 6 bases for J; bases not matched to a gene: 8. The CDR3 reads CASSWTGTGVKTQYF. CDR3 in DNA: TGTGCCAGCAGTTGGACCGGGACAGGGGTTAAGACCCAGTACTTC.

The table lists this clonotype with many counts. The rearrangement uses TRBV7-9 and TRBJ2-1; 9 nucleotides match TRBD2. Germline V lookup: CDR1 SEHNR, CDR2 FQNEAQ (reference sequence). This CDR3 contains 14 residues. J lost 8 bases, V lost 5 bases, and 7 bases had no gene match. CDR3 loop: CASSHPGLAYEQFF. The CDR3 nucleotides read TGTGCCAGCAGCCACCCGGGACTAGCTTATGAGCAGTTCTTC.

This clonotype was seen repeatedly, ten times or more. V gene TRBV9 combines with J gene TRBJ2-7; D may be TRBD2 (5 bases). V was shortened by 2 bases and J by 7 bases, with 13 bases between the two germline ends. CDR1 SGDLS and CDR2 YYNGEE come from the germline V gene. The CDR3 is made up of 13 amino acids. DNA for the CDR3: TGTGCCAGCAGCGTCGGGTCGTCGGGGGAGCAGTACGTC. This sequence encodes CASSVGSSGEQYV.

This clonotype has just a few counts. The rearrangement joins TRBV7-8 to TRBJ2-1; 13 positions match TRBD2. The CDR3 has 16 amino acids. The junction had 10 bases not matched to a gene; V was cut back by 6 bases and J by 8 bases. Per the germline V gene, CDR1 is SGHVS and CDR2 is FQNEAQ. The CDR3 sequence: CASRYTSGGANDEQFF. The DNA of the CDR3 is TGTGCCAGCAGATACACTAGCGGGGGGGCCAATGATGAGCAGTTCTTC.

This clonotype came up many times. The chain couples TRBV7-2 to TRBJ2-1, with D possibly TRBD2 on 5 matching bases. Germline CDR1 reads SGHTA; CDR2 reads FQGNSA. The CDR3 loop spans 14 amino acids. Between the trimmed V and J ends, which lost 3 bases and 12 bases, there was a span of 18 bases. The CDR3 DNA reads TGTGCCAGCAGCTTGTGGACTCCAGAATTCGGGCAGTTCTTC. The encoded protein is CASSLWTPEFGQFF.

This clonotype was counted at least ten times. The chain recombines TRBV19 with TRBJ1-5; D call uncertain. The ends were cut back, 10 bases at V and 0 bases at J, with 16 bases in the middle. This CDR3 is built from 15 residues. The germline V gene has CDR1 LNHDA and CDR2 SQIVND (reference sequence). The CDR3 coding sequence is TGTGCCACCGATAGCCGACGGTATAGCAATCAGCCCCAGCATTTT. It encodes CATDSRRYSNQPQHF.

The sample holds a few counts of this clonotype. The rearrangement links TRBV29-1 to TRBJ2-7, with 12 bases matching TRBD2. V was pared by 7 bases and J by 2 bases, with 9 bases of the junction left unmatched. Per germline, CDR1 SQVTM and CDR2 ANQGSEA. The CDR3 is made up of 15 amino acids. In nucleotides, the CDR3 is TGCAGCGGAACTGGACTAGCGGGGCGACCCTACGAGCAGTACTTC. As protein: CSGTGLAGRPYEQYF.